A selection of T cell receptor beta chains follows, all from one sample in a study of PD-1 blockade in mismatch repair-deficient tumors. The table came from immunoSEQ multiplex PCR; TCRdb's copy has only in-frame clones and leaves some out. Of some 120,000 clones in the sample, roughly 86% were seen once. The specimen comprised peripheral blood, sampled 44 weeks after starting pembrolizumab. These receptors were obtained from an adult with mismatch repair-deficient cancer. Each CDR3 is given with its conserved first and last residue. The order of the fields is J gene, D gene, V gene, clone size, CDR3 DNA, CDR3 protein. The D gene is left open where the match is weak. A clone size is listed for some rows: how often the clone was seen (once, few, many), or a class if it is expanded.

TRBJ2-2 | - | TRBV7-6 | - | TGTGCCAGCAGCTCCCCTAAGGGGGGACTAACCAACACCGGGGAGCTGTTTTTT | CASSSPKGGLTNTGELFF
TRBJ1-3 | - | TRBV4-3 | - | TGCGCCAGCAGCCAACACTACCGAGTTTTAGGGTCTGGAAACACCATATATTTT | CASSQHYRVLGSGNTIYF
TRBJ2-7 | TRBD2 | TRBV27 | - | TGTGCCAGCAGTCCTTTACATCTAGCGGAGGATAGTGGGCAGTACTTC | CASSPLHLAEDSGQYF
TRBJ2-3 | - | TRBV4-2 | - | TGTGCCAGCAGCCAATATGGAGGAGATACGCAGTATTTT | CASSQYGGDTQYF
TRBJ2-7 | TRBD2 | TRBV5-1 | - | TGCGCCAGCAGGTCGGGACTAGCGACCTACGAGCAGTACTTC | CASRSGLATYEQYF
TRBJ2-7 | - | TRBV27 | - | TGTGCCAGCAGTTTAGGGACTGGTTATGAGCAGTACTTC | CASSLGTGYEQYF
TRBJ1-1 | TRBD1 | TRBV5-1 | - | TGCGCCAGCAGCAGGGGACAGGGGGCGTGGGATGCTTTCTTT | CASSRGQGAWDAFF
TRBJ1-2 | - | TRBV5-1 | - | TGCGCCAGCAGCTTGTCAGGAGGTTTAGGGGGAGCTAACTATGGCTACACCTTC | CASSLSGGLGGANYGYTF
TRBJ2-7 | TRBD1 | TRBV30 | - | TGTGCCTGGAGTTTCGGGACAGGCTCCTACGAGCAGTACTTC | CAWSFGTGSYEQYF
TRBJ1-1 | - | TRBV4-2 | - | TGTGCCAGCAGCCAAGAAGGGCGAATGGACAGTCCTGAAGCTTTCTTT | CASSQEGRMDSPEAFF
TRBJ2-5 | TRBD2 | TRBV4-1 | - | TGCGCCAGCAGCCAGCTAGCGGGAGTGGGCCAAGAGACCCAGTACTTC | CASSQLAGVGQETQYF
TRBJ2-7 | TRBD2 | TRBV2 | few | TGTGCCAGCAGTGTAGAACTAGCGGGATTGGGAGAGCAGTACTTC | CASSVELAGLGEQYF
TRBJ2-1 | - | TRBV9 | - | TGTGCCAGCAGCGCGATTACTAGCTCCTACAATGAGCAGTTCTTC | CASSAITSSYNEQFF
TRBJ2-5 | - | TRBV5-4 | few | TGTGCCAGCAGCCCCCGGGGAGGGGGTGAAGAGACCCAGTACTTC | CASSPRGGGEETQYF
TRBJ2-7 | - | TRBV28 | - | TGTGCCAGCAAAAAGGGGGGGAACTCCTACGAGCAGTACTTC | CASKKGGNSYEQYF
TRBJ2-5 | - | TRBV21-1 | - | TGTGCACTTCGCATGGGAGGAGAGACCCAGTACTTC | CALRMGGETQYF
TRBJ2-4 | - | TRBV18 | - | TGTGCCAGCTCACCAAGAGGGGGAATTCAGTACTTC | CASSPRGGIQYF
TRBJ2-2 | - | TRBV19 | - | TGTGCCAGTAGTACCCCCCTGTGGGCGGGTGGTGGAACCGGGGAGCTGTTTTTT | CASSTPLWAGGGTGELFF
TRBJ2-7 | - | TRBV5-1 | - | TGCGCCAGCAGCTTATTAGAGGACTCCTACGAGCAGTACTTC | CASSLLEDSYEQYF
TRBJ2-7 | TRBD1 | TRBV11-1 | - | TGTGCCAGCAGCCAACGGGACAGGGGTCACGGGAGGGTACACTTC | CASSQRDRGHGRVHF
TRBJ2-5 | - | TRBV7-9 | few | TGTGCCAGCAGCCCCCAGTCACCGGAGACCCAGTACTTC | CASSPQSPETQYF
TRBJ1-3 | - | TRBV11-2 | - | TGTGCCAGCAGCAAGGGAAACACCATATATTTT | CASSKGNTIYF
TRBJ1-2 | TRBD1 | TRBV30 | few | TGTGCCTGGAGTTACCCGGGACAGGGGAGTATGCGGACCTTC | CAWSYPGQGSMRTF
TRBJ1-3 | TRBD1 | TRBV2 | - | TGTGCCAGCAGTCAATACTCGGGACAGGGACGAAACACCATATATTTT | CASSQYSGQGRNTIYF
TRBJ2-2 | - | TRBV5-5 | - | TGTGCCAGCAGCTTATACTTAGCGGCCAACACCGGGGAGCTGTTTTTT | CASSLYLAANTGELFF
TRBJ1-1 | - | TRBV18 | - | TGTGCCAGCTCACTCCTAAACACTGAAGCTTTCTTT | CASSLLNTEAFF
TRBJ2-1 | TRBD2 | TRBV30 | once | TGTGCCTGGAGTGGGGTACTAGCGGGAGGAAGGTCCCTCTACAATGAGCAGTTCTTC | CAWSGVLAGGRSLYNEQFF
TRBJ1-4 | - | TRBV5-4 | - | TGTGCCAGCAGCTCAAGCGCAGGGGTTACAGGGGAAAAACTGTTTTTT | CASSSSAGVTGEKLFF
TRBJ2-5 | TRBD2 | TRBV7-2 | - | TGTGCCAGCAGCTTCTCCGAGCGGGAGGGGACCCAGTACTTC | CASSFSEREGTQYF
TRBJ2-2 | TRBD1 | TRBV2 | - | TGTGCCAGCTCTGTAGGGACAGCAAACACCGGGGAGCTGTTTTTT | CASSVGTANTGELFF
TRBJ2-3 | - | TRBV5-6 | - | TGTGCCAGCAGCTTGTGGGTCAGCACAGATACGCAGTATTTT | CASSLWVSTDTQYF
TRBJ2-3 | - | TRBV7-9 | - | TGTGCCAGCAGCTTAGTAGCGACAGGAGTCACAGATACGCAGTATTTT | CASSLVATGVTDTQYF
TRBJ2-3 | - | TRBV27 | - | TGTGCCAGCAGTTTAGTCTCGTCTAGGGATACGCAGTATTTT | CASSLVSSRDTQYF
TRBJ2-7 | TRBD2 | TRBV6-1 | - | TGTGCCAGCAGAGGACTAGCGGGTACCTACGAGCAGTACTTC | CASRGLAGTYEQYF
TRBJ2-3 | TRBD2 | TRBV7-8 | - | TGTGCCAGCAGCTTAACAGCGGGAGGGCCCTCGGGAGATACGCAGTATTTT | CASSLTAGGPSGDTQYF
TRBJ2-3 | TRBD2 | TRBV10-3 | - | TGTGCCATCAGTGAGTCGGCTAGCGGGAGAAGCACAGATACGCAGTATTTT | CAISESASGRSTDTQYF
TRBJ2-7 | - | TRBV2 | - | TGTGCCAGCAGTGAAGCAGGGCAGGAGACCTACGAGCAGTACTTC | CASSEAGQETYEQYF
TRBJ2-5 | TRBD2 | TRBV11-3 | - | TGTGCCAGCAGCTTCCCGACTAGCGGGAGCCAAGGGACCCAGTACTTC | CASSFPTSGSQGTQYF
TRBJ2-7 | - | TRBV9 | - | TGTGCCAGCAGCGAAGGAGGGGGCTACGAGCAGTACTTC | CASSEGGGYEQYF
TRBJ2-2 | - | TRBV5-5 | - | TGTGCCAGCAGCTTCCCCTTCGACATGAACACCGGGGAGCTGTTTTTT | CASSFPFDMNTGELFF
TRBJ2-1 | - | TRBV6-1 | - | TGTGCCAGCAGTTATCCCTACAATGAGCAGTTCTTC | CASSYPYNEQFF
TRBJ2-1 | TRBD1 | TRBV29-1 | once | TGCAGCGTTCGAGGCTATGAGGGACAGGGAAACCCCAATGAGCAGTTCTTC | CSVRGYEGQGNPNEQFF
TRBJ2-3 | TRBD2 | TRBV27 | - | TGTGCCAGCAGTTATGGACTAGCGGGAGTGGATACGCAGTATTTT | CASSYGLAGVDTQYF
TRBJ1-4 | - | TRBV4-1 | - | TGCGCCAGCAGCCAAGTCCGGGGGCCGCCGGGAGAGCATGAAAAACTGTTTTTT | CASSQVRGPPGEHEKLFF
TRBJ1-3 | TRBD1 | TRBV19 | - | TGTGCCAGTAGTATAGTTTTGGACAGGGCCTCTGGAAACACCATATATTTT | CASSIVLDRASGNTIYF
TRBJ1-1 | - | TRBV7-9 | - | TGTGCCAGCAGCTTAGTACAGGGGAACACTGAAGCTTTCTTT | CASSLVQGNTEAFF
TRBJ1-1 | - | TRBV19 | - | TGTGCCAGTAGTATGGAGGCAGGGAACACTGAAGCTTTCTTT | CASSMEAGNTEAFF
TRBJ2-7 | - | TRBV7-9 | - | TGTGCCAGCAGCCACGAAGGGGGGACCTACGAGCAGTACTTC | CASSHEGGTYEQYF
TRBJ2-7 | TRBD1 | TRBV28 | - | TGTGCCAGCAGTCCGACAGGGGATAGTTACGAGCAGTACTTC | CASSPTGDSYEQYF
TRBJ2-7 | - | TRBV7-9 | - | TGTGCCAGCAGCTTTACTGGCCAGGCACGCTACGAGCAGTACTTC | CASSFTGQARYEQYF